A single sample is the source of the 22 T cell receptor beta chains below, sequenced in a study of shared clonotypes between healthy human individuals. Libraries were prepared by immunoSEQ multiplex PCR; TCRdb keeps only in-frame clonotypes and omits some of them. Of fewer than 550,000 clones listed, about three quarters were seen once; the top ten hold 12%. Material for sequencing was PBMCs. The receptors were sampled from a woman aged 40 to 50 in good health. Some clones in this sample may be carry-over from other donors' samples.

CDR3 nucleotide sequence: TGTGCCATCAGTGGGAAGACAGTAGACACTGAAGCTTTCTTT. Its translation is CAISGKTVDTEAFF. The V call is TRBV10-3, the J call TRBJ1-1; weak D call: TRBD1 (5 bases). CDR1 ENHRY and CDR2 SYGVKD come from the germline V gene. The CDR3 length is 14 residues. Trimming left V 4 bases short and J 3 bases short, with 12 bases between.

V is TRBV7-9 and J is TRBJ2-7; D possibly corresponds to TRBD2 (5 bases). The CDR3 contains 14 residues. CDR1 is SEHNR and CDR2 is FQNEAQ in the germline V gene (reference sequence). The germline V and J ends were trimmed by 4 bases and 1 base, with 11 bases remaining between them. The CDR3 here is CASSSRVGSYEQYF. DNA of the CDR3: TGTGCCAGCAGCTCGAGGGTGGGGTCCTACGAGCAGTACTTC.

V and J are TRBV6-1 and TRBJ1-5; 9 bases align to TRBD1. The CDR3 contains 15 residues. V shed 6 bases, J shed 0 bases, and the junction held 3 bases outside the gene matches. Germline V gene data show CDR1 as MNHNS and CDR2 as SASEGT. The CDR3 is CASSRQGDSNQPQHF. DNA of the CDR3: TGTGCCAGCAGCAGACAGGGGGATAGCAATCAGCCCCAGCATTTT.

The chain recombines TRBV5-8 with TRBJ1-2; 7 bases align to TRBD1. V trimming: 0 bases; J trimming: 6 bases; junction bases outside the gene matches: 5. The CDR3 has 14 residues. Per germline, CDR1 SGHTS and CDR2 YDEGEE. As DNA, the CDR3 is TGTGCCAGCAGCTTGGAAGGACAGGCTCATGGCTACACCTTC. Translating gives CASSLEGQAHGYTF.

The rearrangement links TRBV11-2 to TRBJ2-1; D remains unclear. CDR1 is SGHAT, CDR2 FQNNGV, per germline. The CDR3 runs 15 residues. The V gene lost 5 bases and the J gene lost 1 base, with 12 bases spanning the gap. As DNA, the CDR3 is TGTGCCAGCAGCCTTTCCGAGACTTCCTACAATGAGCAGTTCTTC. It specifies CASSLSETSYNEQFF.

This sequence joins TRBV9 and TRBJ2-1; D gene uncertain. CDR1 and CDR2 from the germline V gene are SGDLS and YYNGEE. The CDR3 has 15 amino acids. The V and J ends lost 0 bases and 0 bases respectively, with 7 bases between them. The CDR3 nucleotides read TGTGCCAGCAGCGTAGTTACGGACTCCTACAATGAGCAGTTCTTC. Residues: CASSVVTDSYNEQFF.

This chain connects TRBV5-1 to TRBJ2-7, with D perhaps TRBD2 (5 bases). CDR3 size: 16 residues. CDR1 and CDR2 (germline): SGHRS, YFSETQ. V lost 4 bases and J lost 1, with 18 bases in between. The CDR3: CASSPEGGFFSYEQYF. CDR3 in DNA: TGCGCCAGCAGCCCCGAGGGCGGCTTCTTTTCCTACGAGCAGTACTTC. The entire variable domain, with the rest obtained from reference TRBV5-1 and TRBJ2-7, is as follows: KAGVTQTPRYLIKTRGQQVTLSCSPISGHRSVSWYQQTPGQGLQFLFEYFSETQRNKGNFPGRFSGRQFSNSRSEMNVSTLELGDSALYLCASSPEGGFFSYEQYFGPGTRLTVT.

This chain uses TRBV7-3 with TRBJ2-5; D is perhaps TRBD2 (5 bases). Germline V gene sequence: CDR1 SGHTA, CDR2 FQGTGA. V lost 5 bases and J 2 bases, leaving 21 bases between the germline ends. The CDR3 spans 17 residues. This chain's CDR3 is CASSPGPPAEGQETQYF. The DNA of the CDR3 is TGTGCCAGCAGCCCAGGCCCCCCGGCCGAGGGTCAAGAGACCCAGTACTTC.

V and J are TRBV7-2 and TRBJ2-7; 16 nucleotides line up with TRBD2. The CDR3 extends over 19 amino acids. The V gene end was trimmed by 0 bases and the J gene end by 5 bases; junction bases not matched to a gene: 10. CDR1 SGHTA and CDR2 FQGNSA come from the germline V gene. This chain's CDR3 is CASSLARRGLAGGRHEQYF. The DNA for the CDR3 is TGTGCCAGCAGCTTAGCTCGCAGGGGACTAGCGGGAGGGAGACACGAGCAGTACTTC.

V is TRBV5-1 and J is TRBJ2-2, with 11 bases lining up with TRBD2. Trimming cost V 6 bases and J 7 bases; bases outside gene matches: 5. This CDR3 has 14 residues. Germline CDR1 is SGHRS and CDR2 is YFSETQ. CDR3: CASTTSGSSGELFF. As DNA, the CDR3 is TGCGCCAGCACAACTAGCGGGAGTAGCGGGGAGCTGTTTTTT.

The J gene is TRBJ2-5, the V gene TRBV29-1; D might be TRBD1 (6 bases). V was clipped by 4 bases and J by 5 bases, with 11 bases between them. This CDR3 has 12 amino acids. Germline V CDR1 and CDR2: SQVTM, ANQGSEA. The CDR3 spells CSVGTDGETQYF. Written as DNA, the CDR3 is TGCAGCGTTGGGACAGATGGGGAGACCCAGTACTTC.

This clone was recorded only once. The chain combines TRBV18 with TRBJ2-1; a weak D match, TRBD1 (5 bases). The length of the CDR3 is 16 residues. The germline gives CDR1 KGHSH, CDR2 LQKENI. The ends were cut back, 0 bases at V and 3 bases at J, with 12 bases in the middle. The CDR3 spells CASSPPSGRGYNEQFF. In DNA form, the CDR3 reads TGTGCCAGCTCACCACCGAGTGGTAGGGGCTACAATGAGCAGTTCTTC. Drawing the rest from reference TRBV18 and TRBJ2-1, the complete variable domain is NAGVMQNPRHLVRRRGQEARLRCSPMKGHSHVYWYRQLPEEGLKFMVYLQKENIIDESGMPKERFSAEFPKEGPSILRIQQVVRGDSAAYFCASSPPSGRGYNEQFFGPGTRLTVL.

The chain employs TRBV29-1 and TRBJ2-1; 9 bases align to TRBD2. The CDR3 contains 15 residues. CDR1 is SQVTM and CDR2 is ANQGSEA in the germline V gene. With V trimmed by 3 bases and J by 5 bases, 8 bases remained unmatched. The CDR3 loop reads CSVDGLAGPNNEQFF. The CDR3 bases are TGCAGCGTTGATGGGCTAGCGGGACCCAACAATGAGCAGTTCTTC.

The J gene is TRBJ1-2, the V gene TRBV5-1, with TRBD1 matching 7 bases. Losses at the gene ends were 1 base for V and 2 bases for J; bases not matched to a gene: 14. CDR1 SGHRS and CDR2 YFSETQ come from the germline V gene. CDR3 size: 18 residues. The CDR3 nucleotides read TGCGCCAGCAGCTTGTTGTGGTCCACCGCGGGACAGAACTATGGCTACACCTTC. Its translation is CASSLLWSTAGQNYGYTF. The full variable domain, rest sourced from reference TRBV5-1 and TRBJ1-2, is KAGVTQTPRYLIKTRGQQVTLSCSPISGHRSVSWYQQTPGQGLQFLFEYFSETQRNKGNFPGRFSGRQFSNSRSEMNVSTLELGDSALYLCASSLLWSTAGQNYGYTFGSGTRLTVV.

The V gene is TRBV4-1, the J gene TRBJ2-7; D gene ambiguous. Germline loops: CDR1 MGHRA, CDR2 YSYEKL. The CDR3 totals 14 residues. V lost 0 bases and J 2 bases, leaving 8 bases between the germline ends. The CDR3 DNA reads TGCGCCAGCAGCCAAGAGGGCCCTCCCTACGAGCAGTACTTC. Its translation is CASSQEGPPYEQYF.

This chain links TRBV11-2 with TRBJ1-2; D call uncertain. CDR1 SGHAT and CDR2 FQNNGV come from the germline V gene. The CDR3 loop spans 14 amino acids. Trimming pared 0 bases from V and 3 bases from J, leaving 8 bases between. The DNA for the CDR3 is TGTGCCAGCAGCTTAGAGGAGGGTTACTATGGCTACACCTTC. It yields the protein CASSLEEGYYGYTF.

The chain combines TRBV29-1 with TRBJ1-5; possible D gene TRBD1, 6 bases. Looked up from germline, CDR1 is SQVTM and CDR2 is ANQGSEA. The CDR3 length is 15 residues. The germline V and J ends were trimmed by 4 bases and 1 base, with 14 bases remaining between them. The CDR3 spells CSVGGGPGSNQPQHF. For the CDR3, the DNA is TGCAGCGTTGGTGGGGGGCCCGGGAGCAATCAGCCCCAGCATTTT.

J is TRBJ2-5 and V is TRBV19; a possible D gene is TRBD1 (6 bases). CDR1 is LNHDA, CDR2 SQIVND, per germline (reference sequence). The V end was cut by 5 bases, the J end by 1 base, with 11 bases between. The CDR3 consists of 14 residues. The CDR3 DNA sequence: TGTGCCAGTAGTGTCCAGACAGGCCAAGAGACCCAGTACTTC. Translated, it gives CASSVQTGQETQYF.

In its sample, this clone was seen many times. The chain uses TRBV1 and TRBJ2-1; TRBD2, the table's D call, lacks a check against the DNA. TRBV1 is labeled a pseudogene. The CDR3 has 16 amino acids. The chain's CDR3 is CTSSQGEQRNYNEQFF. DNA for the CDR3: TGCACCAGCAGCCAAGGTGAGCAGCGGAATTACAATGAGCAGTTCTTC.

J is TRBJ2-2 and V is TRBV5-1; 9 nucleotides align to TRBD2. This CDR3 has 16 residues. The germline gives CDR1 SGHRS, CDR2 YFSETQ. The J segment lost 4 bases and the V segment lost 0 bases, leaving 4 bases of the junction unmatched. The DNA for the CDR3 is TGCGCCAGCAGCTTGGTAGCGGGAGATAGCACCGGGGAGCTGTTTTTT. Protein sequence: CASSLVAGDSTGELFF.

This chain joins TRBV9 and TRBJ2-2; 12 nucleotides line up with TRBD2. This CDR3 is 18 amino acids long. Trimming at V came to 4 bases and at J to 2 bases, leaving 9 bases not matched to a gene. Germline V CDR1 and CDR2: SGDLS, YYNGEE. The CDR3 loop reads CASSPRTSGTYNTGELFF. The DNA of the CDR3 is TGTGCCAGCAGCCCCAGGACTAGCGGGACCTATAACACCGGGGAGCTGTTTTTT.

This clone was counted between two and nine times. The chain has TRBV7-2 and TRBJ2-7; D gene uncertain. The germline V gene has CDR1 SGHTA and CDR2 FQGNSA. CDR3 length equals 15 residues. The V end lost 1 base, the J end lost 3 bases, and 13 bases lay between the germline ends. CDR3 residues: CASSLEFGTSYEQYF. DNA of the CDR3: TGTGCCAGCAGCTTAGAATTTGGAACGAGCTACGAGCAGTACTTC.